The TCR beta chain under discussion was sequenced for a study of shared clonotypes between healthy human individuals. Overall study results and limits: Among non-shared clonotypes, generation probabilities were lower than among those shared by all four donors.

In its sample, this clone was seen once. What it recognizes is unknown. The ends were cut back, 4 bases at V and 2 bases at J, with 16 bases in the middle. Per the germline V gene, CDR1 is SGHDT and CDR2 is YYEEEE. This CDR3 is built from 16 residues. Authors' methods: Filtering was not the same, since immunoSEQ gave junction-only sequences without quality scores. Profiling relied on immunoSEQ multiplex PCR, and the TCRdb table lists in-frame clones only, not all of them. V and J calls and clone size come straight from that table; D and trimming were deduced from the DNA. The sample shows a few hundred thousand clones, around 87% of them seen only once.

The receptor was derived from a man younger than 35 in good health. The specimen sequenced was memory CD8+ T cells sorted from blood. Subset described: CD45RO+ cells pooled with CCR7-negative TemRA cells. The chain joins TRBV5-6 to TRBJ1-5; a possible D gene is TRBD1 (5 bases). CDR3 sequence: CASSIGGGGGNQPQHF. For the CDR3, the DNA is TGTGCCAGCAGCATCGGGGGAGGTGGTGGCAATCAGCCCCAGCATTTT. Full variable domain (remainder filled in from reference TRBV5-6 and TRBJ1-5): DAGVTQSPTHLIKTRGQQVTLRCSPKSGHDTVSWYQQALGQGPQFIFQYYEEEERQRGNFPDRFSGHQFPNYSSELNVNALLLGDSALYLCASSIGGGGGNQPQHFGDGTRLSIL.